This T cell receptor (beta chain) was documented in a study of Tregs in tolerant kidney transplant recipients. Method: immunoSEQ multiplex PCR; TCRdb's copy keeps in-frame clones and lacks some. The sample has about 240,000 clones; about four fifths are singletons. The study, taken as a whole, reports: Expanding Tregs on activated donor B cells appeared to best identify donor-specific TCRbeta clones.

The germline gives CDR1 SGHAT, CDR2 FQNNGV. Trimming at V came to 3 bases and at J to 4 bases, leaving 5 bases not matched to a gene. The CDR3 runs 18 residues. A remark on this clone: Its target is unknown.

The origin of this receptor is a human donor in good health. The chain is built from TRBV11-2 and TRBJ2-2; 16 bases match TRBD2. Sequenced: CD4+ T cells from blood. The CDR3 region is CASSLGTSGGASTGELFF. The CDR3 DNA reads as TGTGCCAGCAGCTTGGGGACTAGCGGGGGGGCGAGCACCGGGGAGCTGTTTTTT.